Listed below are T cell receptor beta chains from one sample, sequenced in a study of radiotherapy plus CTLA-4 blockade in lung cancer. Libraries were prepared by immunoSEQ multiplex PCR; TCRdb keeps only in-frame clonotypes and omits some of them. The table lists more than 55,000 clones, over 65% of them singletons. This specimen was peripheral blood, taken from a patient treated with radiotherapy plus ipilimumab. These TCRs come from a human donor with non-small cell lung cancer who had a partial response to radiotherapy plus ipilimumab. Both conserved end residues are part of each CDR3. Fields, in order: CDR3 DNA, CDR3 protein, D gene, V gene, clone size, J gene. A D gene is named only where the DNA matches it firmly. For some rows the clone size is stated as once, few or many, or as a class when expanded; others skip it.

TGTGCCAGCAGTTTAAGACTGGCAAGACTGTTTTTT CASSLRLARLFF . TRBV28 . TRBJ1-4
TGTGCCAGCAGACCTCAGGGGGAAGGAGAGACCCAGTACTTC CASRPQGEGETQYF TRBD1 TRBV28 . TRBJ2-5
TGTGCCAGCAGCTTGGAACCGAGGATAGCCTACGAGCAGTACTTC CASSLEPRIAYEQYF . TRBV5-8 . TRBJ2-7
TGTGCCAGCAGCTTAAGTGGGGCAGGGGGGCAGCCCCAGCATTTT CASSLSGAGGQPQHF TRBD1 TRBV7-3 . TRBJ1-5
TGTGCCAGCATCAGGACAGCATATAATTCACCCCTCCACTTT CASIRTAYNSPLHF . TRBV2 . TRBJ1-6
TGTGCCAGCAGCTCGGGATTAACATATCGTAACGATGAGCAGTTCTTC CASSSGLTYRNDEQFF . TRBV5-4 . TRBJ2-1
TGTGCCAGCAGTTTTCAGACATCCACCGGGGAGCTGTTTTTT CASSFQTSTGELFF . TRBV7-2 . TRBJ2-2
TGCGCCAGCAGCCAAGATACCGACAGCTCCTACGAGCAGTACTTC CASSQDTDSSYEQYF . TRBV4-3 . TRBJ2-7
TGTGCCAGCACCCGGTCCCGGGGGAGCCAAGAGACCCAGTACTTC CASTRSRGSQETQYF . TRBV11-2 . TRBJ2-5
TGTGCCAGCAGCAAAGGGGGACAGAACAATGAGCAGTTCTTC CASSKGGQNNEQFF . TRBV21-1 . TRBJ2-1
TGCGCCAGCAGCTTGGTGGGGGCCGGGGAGACCCAGTACTTC CASSLVGAGETQYF . TRBV5-1 . TRBJ2-5
TGTGCCAGCGAGGGGGCAGGGGAAATGAACACTGAAGCTTTCTTT CASEGAGEMNTEAFF TRBD1 TRBV28 few TRBJ1-1
TGTGCCAGCTCACCTAGACAGGGGGCGAGGGAGACCCAGTACTTC CASSPRQGARETQYF TRBD1 TRBV18 . TRBJ2-5
TGTGCCAGCATTCAGGTGTTTGGCCAGCCCCAGCATTTT CASIQVFGQPQHF . TRBV6-1 . TRBJ1-5
TGTGCTAGTGGTTTGGTAGCAGGGTATGGAAACACCATATATTTT CASGLVAGYGNTIYF . TRBV12-5 . TRBJ1-3
TGTGCCAGCAGCTTGTTTCTAGCGGGGGGCCACGAACGCACAGATACGCAGTATTTT CASSLFLAGGHERTDTQYF TRBD2 TRBV5-6 . TRBJ2-3
TGTGCCAGCAGCTTCGTTTCCGGGACAGGGGTGGAAAAACTGTTTTTT CASSFVSGTGVEKLFF TRBD1 TRBV11-1 . TRBJ1-4
TGTGCCAGCAGCCTACGTCCCGGGACAGGGACAACAACTAATGAAAAACTGTTTTTT CASSLRPGTGTTTNEKLFF TRBD1 TRBV9 . TRBJ1-4
TGTGCCAGCAGCTCGGCTGGGGCGTGGGTTAACTATGGCTACACCTTC CASSSAGAWVNYGYTF . TRBV5-8 . TRBJ1-2
TGTGCCAGCAGCCCATCTATGGATACGCAGTATTTT CASSPSMDTQYF . TRBV6-5 few TRBJ2-3
TGTGCCAGCAGCTCGGACACTAGCAATCAGCCCCAGCATTTT CASSSDTSNQPQHF . TRBV7-9 . TRBJ1-5
TGTGCCAGCAGCTTAGCCCGGAGCGGGGGGAACACAGATACGCAGTATTTT CASSLARSGGNTDTQYF TRBD2 TRBV7-2 few TRBJ2-3
TGTGCCAGCATGGCAAGAAGCACAGATACGCAGTATTTT CASMARSTDTQYF . TRBV25-1 . TRBJ2-3
TGTGCCAGCAGCTACCGAGTTAGCGGGGGAGGGGATACGCAGTATTTT CASSYRVSGGGDTQYF TRBD2 TRBV7-2 few TRBJ2-3
TGTGCCAGCAGTTTATTTACAGGGGATCCTAACTATGGCTACACCTTC CASSLFTGDPNYGYTF TRBD1 TRBV27 . TRBJ1-2
TGTGCCACCACCAGGACAGGGAACACCGGGGAGCTGTTTTTT CATTRTGNTGELFF TRBD1 TRBV15 . TRBJ2-2
TGTGCCAGTAGTATGTCTACAGGGGGAGGCACTGAAGCTTTCTTT CASSMSTGGGTEAFF TRBD1 TRBV19 . TRBJ1-1
TGTGCCAGCAGCCAATTCGGGGCTAGCGTGATGAGCACAGATACGCAGTATTTT CASSQFGASVMSTDTQYF . TRBV5-6 medium-sized TRBJ2-3
TGCAGCGTTGCTGAGGGGGGGGATTTAGGCAATCAGCCCCAGCATTTT CSVAEGGDLGNQPQHF . TRBV29-1 . TRBJ1-5
TGCAGCGCCTTTACAGCTAACTATGGCTACACCTTC CSAFTANYGYTF . TRBV29-1 . TRBJ1-2
TGTGCCAGCAGATCACAGGGGGCAGGCAATCAGCCCCAGCATTTT CASRSQGAGNQPQHF TRBD1 TRBV5-8 . TRBJ1-5
TGTGCCAGCACGGAGGGAATGGGTAATTCACCCCTCCACTTT CASTEGMGNSPLHF . TRBV27 . TRBJ1-6
TGTGCCAGCAGCTTACGAGCGGACTTCGGCAGAGATACGCAGTATTTT CASSLRADFGRDTQYF . TRBV11-2 . TRBJ2-3
TGTGCCACCAGCAGAGTAAGTGGGGCCGTAGATACGCAGTATTTT CATSRVSGAVDTQYF . TRBV15 few TRBJ2-3
TGTGCCACCAGTTCGAACTTCGATACGCAGTATTTT CATSSNFDTQYF . TRBV27 once TRBJ2-3
TGTGCCAGCAGCTTATCAGGGGACACCGGGGAGCTGTTTTTT CASSLSGDTGELFF . TRBV7-3 once TRBJ2-2
TGCAGCGTTGCTGGACAGGGGGCGGCCACTGAAGCTTTCTTT CSVAGQGAATEAFF TRBD1 TRBV29-1 . TRBJ1-1
TGTGCCACCCGTAGCGAGGGCGGCAATCAGCCCCAGCATTTT CATRSEGGNQPQHF . TRBV6-6 . TRBJ1-5
TGTGCCAGCAGAAAAGACAGGGAGGGAAACACCATATATTTT CASRKDREGNTIYF TRBD1 TRBV11-2 medium-sized TRBJ1-3
TGTGCCAGCAGCGTAGACCCGGTGGGGCCCTACGAGCAGTACTTC CASSVDPVGPYEQYF . TRBV9 . TRBJ2-7